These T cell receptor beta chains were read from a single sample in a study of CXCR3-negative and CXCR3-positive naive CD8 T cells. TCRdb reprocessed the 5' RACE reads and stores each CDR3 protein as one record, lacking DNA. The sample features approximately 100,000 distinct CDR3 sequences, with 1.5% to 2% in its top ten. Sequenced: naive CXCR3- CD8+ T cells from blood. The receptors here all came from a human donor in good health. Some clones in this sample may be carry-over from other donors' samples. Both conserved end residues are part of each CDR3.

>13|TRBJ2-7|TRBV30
CAWRGIGQYEQYF
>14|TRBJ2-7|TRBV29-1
CSGLGTGDSYEQYF
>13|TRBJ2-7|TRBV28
CASSFPREGEQYF
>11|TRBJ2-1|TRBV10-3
CAISESQEQFF
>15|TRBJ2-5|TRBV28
CASSRTGDWRRTQYF
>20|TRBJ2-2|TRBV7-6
CASSLIRPAGGIMNTGELFF
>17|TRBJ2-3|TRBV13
CASSSLVGGPSTDTQYF
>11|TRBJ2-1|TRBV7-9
CASSPQRDQFF
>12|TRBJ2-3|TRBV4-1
CASRSSADTQYF
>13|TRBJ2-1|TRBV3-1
CASSLIQGDEQFF
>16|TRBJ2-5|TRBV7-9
CASSYSPGQGKETQYF
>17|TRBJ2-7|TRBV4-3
CASSQDAGGRELYEQYF
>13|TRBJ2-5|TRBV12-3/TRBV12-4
CASTRGVEETQYF
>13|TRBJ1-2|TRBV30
CAWSVGQGNGYTF
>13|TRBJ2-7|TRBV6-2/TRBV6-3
CASSYRDLYEQYF
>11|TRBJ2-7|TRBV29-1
CSVIYSYEQYF
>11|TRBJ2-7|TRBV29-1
CSVPGPHEQYF
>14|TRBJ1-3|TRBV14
CASSRDYSGNTIYF
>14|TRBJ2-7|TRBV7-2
CASRIAGGPSEQYF
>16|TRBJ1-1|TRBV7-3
CASSSHPGTGFTEAFF
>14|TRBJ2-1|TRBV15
CATSPFGTQNEQFF
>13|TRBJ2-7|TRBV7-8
CASSPTSGYEQYF
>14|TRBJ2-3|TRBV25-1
CASSRLGGTDTQYF
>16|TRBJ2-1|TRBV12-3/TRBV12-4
CASSDTTFSSYNEQFF
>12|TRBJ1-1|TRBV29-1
CSVESLSMQAFF